The 21 T cell receptor beta chains presented below share a single source sample, sequenced in a study of blood T cell repertoires in COVID-19. Sequencing used immunoSEQ multiplex PCR; TCRdb keeps in-frame clones, though not all of them. Of a few hundred thousand clones listed, roughly 85% are singletons. The sequencing input was peripheral blood. These receptors all come from a woman in her 30s with active or convalescent COVID-19.

The chain links TRBV7-3 to TRBJ2-2; no clear D gene. V was clipped by 6 bases and J by 3 bases, with 8 bases between them. The CDR3 extends over 13 amino acids. Germline-derived CDR1 and CDR2 are SGHTA and FQGTGA. The CDR3 region has the DNA TGTGCCAGCAGTTGGGCCCACACCGGGGAGCTGTTTTTT. Translated, it gives CASSWAHTGELFF. Full variable domain (missing parts from reference TRBV7-3 and TRBJ2-2): GAGVSQTPSNKVTEKGKYVELRCDPISGHTALYWYRQSLGQGPEFLIYFQGTGAADDSGLPNDRFFAVRPEGSVSTLKIQRTERGDSAVYLCASSWAHTGELFFGEGSRLTVL.

DNA of the CDR3: TGTGCCTGGAACAGGGGAAGTCAGCCCCAGCATTTT. Its translation is CAWNRGSQPQHF. The rearrangement joins TRBV30 to TRBJ1-5; 7 bases are a match to TRBD1. The CDR3 contains 12 residues. Germline loops: CDR1 GTSNPN, CDR2 SVGIG (reference sequence). The V segment lost 4 bases and the J segment 6 bases; nucleotides outside the gene matches: 3. Full variable domain (missing parts from reference TRBV30 and TRBJ1-5): SQTIHQWPATLVQPVGSPLSLECTVEGTSNPNLYWYRQAAGRGLQLLFYSVGIGQISSEVPQNLSASRPQDRQFILSSKKLLLSDSGFYLCAWNRGSQPQHFGDGTRLSIL.

The CDR3 coding sequence is TGTGCCATCAGTGACCAAGGAGGGGATTGGCGCAATCAGCCCCAGCATTTT. This gives the protein CAISDQGGDWRNQPQHF. The rearrangement joins TRBV10-3 to TRBJ1-5; weak D call: TRBD1 (5 bases). The CDR3 sequence is 17 residues long. Trimming removed 3 bases from V and 2 bases from J, with 17 bases in between. CDR1 is ENHRY and CDR2 is SYGVKD in the germline V gene.

The chain combines TRBV11-1 with TRBJ2-3; D may be TRBD1 (6 bases). Trimming left V 1 base short and J 0 bases short, with 8 bases between. CDR1 is SGHAT and CDR2 is FQDESV in the germline V gene (reference sequence). The CDR3 length is 15 residues. CDR3 nucleotides: TGTGCCAGCAGCTTAGTGGGACATAGCACAGATACGCAGTATTTT. Translated: CASSLVGHSTDTQYF.

The count of this clone is one. The V and J genes are TRBV6-5 and TRBJ1-5, with D perhaps matching TRBD1 (5 bases). The CDR3 has 15 residues. Germline CDR1 and CDR2: MNHEY and SVGAGI. V lost 6 bases to trimming and J lost 1 base, with 13 bases between them. CDR3 nucleotides: TGTGCCAGCAGACGCGACAGTGGGAGCAATCAGCCCCAGCATTTT. It codes for CASRRDSGSNQPQHF.

V is TRBV6-5 and J is TRBJ1-2, with TRBD1 matching over 7 bases. The length of the CDR3 is 14 residues. CDR1 MNHEY and CDR2 SVGAGI come from the germline V gene. V was clipped by 6 bases and J by 0 bases; unmatched bases: 4. The CDR3 DNA sequence: TGTGCCAGCAGGATGACAGGGTCTAACTATGGCTACACCTTC. Translation: CASRMTGSNYGYTF.

This clone was seen once. The chain uses TRBV9 and TRBJ1-3, with TRBD1 identical over 7 bases. The germline CDR1 and CDR2 sequences are SGDLS and YYNGEE. CDR3 size: 16 residues. V lost 7 bases to trimming and J lost 0 bases; unmatched junction nucleotides: 10. CDR3 protein: CASREGGPHSGNTIYF. For the CDR3, the DNA is TGTGCCAGCCGAGAAGGGGGCCCCCACTCTGGAAACACCATATATTTT.

CDR3 in DNA: TGCAGTGCTAGTCTCCAGGGTAGGAGCAATCAGCCCCAGCATTTT. It specifies CSASLQGRSNQPQHF. The chain couples TRBV20-1 to TRBJ1-5; possibly TRBD1 for D (5 bases). Per the germline V gene, CDR1 is DFQATT and CDR2 is SNEGSKA (reference sequence). V was pared by 3 bases and J by 1 base, with 13 bases between. This CDR3 is 15 amino acids long.

The V and J genes are TRBV6-5 and TRBJ1-4; the D is unclear. Trimming cost V 7 bases and J 3 bases, with 15 bases left between them. CDR1 and CDR2 (germline): MNHEY, SVGAGI. The length of the CDR3 is 15 residues. The CDR3 bases are TGTGCCAGCACGCCGGGGAGGATACCTAATGAAAAACTGTTTTTT. This gives the protein CASTPGRIPNEKLFF.

The chain joins TRBV23-1 to TRBJ1-5; D not resolved. TRBV23-1 is classed as an ORF, of uncertain function. Trimming stripped 0 bases from V and 0 bases from J, with 18 bases between. This CDR3 is built from 19 residues. CDR3 loop: CASSQSKVWEPVSNQPQHF. The CDR3, as DNA: TGCGCCAGCAGTCAATCGAAGGTGTGGGAGCCAGTTAGCAATCAGCCCCAGCATTTT.

The CDR3 nucleotides read TGTGCCAGCAGTTTCCCTTCGGGACAGTCGGAAAAACTGTTTTTT. Translated, it gives CASSFPSGQSEKLFF. V usage is TRBV28 and J usage is TRBJ1-4, with 7 bases aligning to TRBD1. Germline-derived CDR1 and CDR2 are MDHEN and SYDVKM. Germline trimming cut 3 bases from V and 8 bases from J; bases unmatched to any gene: 9. The CDR3 covers 15 residues.

The rearrangement uses TRBV19 and TRBJ2-5; 9 positions match TRBD2. From germline, CDR1 is LNHDA and CDR2 SQIVND (reference sequence). V lost 0 bases, J lost 0 bases, and 11 bases stayed unmatched. This CDR3 has 19 residues. CDR3 sequence reads: CASSIDKGLAGTYQETQYF. CDR3 coding DNA: TGTGCCAGTAGTATAGATAAAGGGCTAGCGGGGACGTACCAAGAGACCCAGTACTTC.

The CDR3 loop is CASSQAASGGFLAKNIQYF. The CDR3 DNA follows: TGTGCCAGCAGCCAAGCGGCTAGCGGGGGGTTTCTAGCCAAAAACATTCAGTACTTC. The J gene is TRBJ2-4, the V gene TRBV4-2; 11 nucleotides line up with TRBD2. Germline values: CDR1 LGHNA, CDR2 YNFKEQ. This CDR3 is 19 amino acids long. Losses at the gene ends were 1 base for V and 0 bases for J; bases not matched to a gene: 8.

The CDR3 DNA reads TGTGCCAGTAGTATGGGAGGGGCCTATGGCTACACCTTC. It is translated as CASSMGGAYGYTF. The chain carries TRBV19 and TRBJ1-2; perhaps TRBD1 as D (5 bases). The CDR3 length is 13 residues. The V gene's germline CDR1 is LNHDA and CDR2 SQIVND (reference sequence). Trimming shortened V by 3 bases and J by 4 bases, and 9 bases separated the two germline ends.

The J gene is TRBJ1-5, the V gene TRBV19; no firm D call. Germline V lookup: CDR1 LNHDA, CDR2 SQIVND (reference sequence). V was shortened by 4 bases and J by 3 bases, with 10 bases between the two germline ends. The CDR3 loop spans 14 amino acids. In DNA form, the CDR3 reads TGTGCCAGTAGTAAAACAGCCTCCAATCAGCCCCAGCATTTT. The encoded protein is CASSKTASNQPQHF.

The chain couples TRBV3-1 (or the pseudogene TRBV3-2) to TRBJ2-5, with TRBD1 identical over 7 bases. The CDR3 sequence is 14 residues long. The germline gives CDR1 LGHDT, CDR2 YNNKEL (reference sequence). The V segment lost 1 base and the J segment 3 bases; nucleotides outside the gene matches: 2. The CDR3 region has the DNA TGTGCCAGCAGCCAAGGCAGGGGGAAAGAGACCCAGTACTTC. Translating gives CASSQGRGKETQYF.

The V call is TRBV7-2, the J call TRBJ2-3; 8 bases are shared with TRBD1. The CDR3 covers 15 residues. CDR1 and CDR2 from the germline V gene are SGHTA and FQGNSA. The V gene end was trimmed by 3 bases and the J gene end by 1 base; junction bases not matched to a gene: 3. This CDR3 is CASSFRGQGTDTQYF. Here the CDR3 DNA reads TGTGCCAGCAGCTTCCGGGGACAGGGCACAGATACGCAGTATTTT.

The V gene is TRBV7-2, the J gene TRBJ1-2; weak D call: TRBD1 (6 bases). Looked up from germline, CDR1 is SGHTA and CDR2 is FQGNSA. This CDR3 region has 17 residues. V was cut by 2 bases and J by 0 bases, with 16 bases left in between. The CDR3 nucleotides read TGTGCCAGCAGCTTAAATCCCGGACAGTTAGCTAACTATGGCTACACCTTC. Protein sequence: CASSLNPGQLANYGYTF.

The chain is built from TRBV6-6 and TRBJ2-7, with 8 bases fitting TRBD1. This CDR3 comprises 15 residues. From germline, CDR1 is MNHNY and CDR2 SVGAGI (reference sequence). The V segment lost 5 bases and the J segment 6 bases; nucleotides outside the gene matches: 12. CDR3 nucleotide sequence: TGTGCCAGCAGTCCAACCGGAGACAGGGGTCTCGAGCAGTACTTC. Translated, it gives CASSPTGDRGLEQYF.

The V call is TRBV28, the J call TRBJ1-3; 12 bases agree with TRBD1. The germline V gene encodes CDR1 MDHEN and CDR2 SYDVKM. The CDR3 runs to 17 residues. With 4 bases clipped from V and 5 bases from J, the junction kept 9 bases outside the gene matches. CDR3: CASSSGTGGGVRNTIYF. The CDR3 bases are TGTGCCAGCAGTTCCGGGACAGGGGGCGGTGTGAGAAACACCATATATTTT. Combining the CDR3 with reference TRBV28 and TRBJ1-3 gives the whole variable domain DVKVTQSSRYLVKRTGEKVFLECVQDMDHENMFWYRQDPGLGLRLIYFSYDVKMKEKGDIPEGYSVSREKKERFSLILESASTNQTSMYLCASSSGTGGGVRNTIYFGEGSWLTVV.

J is TRBJ1-1 and V is TRBV5-6; D not certain. The length of the CDR3 is 13 residues. Trimming left V 2 bases short and J 6 bases short, with 11 bases between. Germline CDR1 SGHDT, CDR2 YYEEEE. The CDR3 sequence is CASSFGLSAEAFF. In nucleotides, the CDR3 is TGTGCCAGCAGCTTCGGGTTGTCTGCTGAAGCTTTCTTT.